This TCR beta chain was sequenced for a study of CD8 T cells in Susac syndrome (dated by TCRdb to the late 2010s). At the level of the whole study: The study used repertoire sequencing to test whether antigen drove CD8+ T cell activation and differentiation in Susac syndrome. Clonality of the CD8+ T cell repertoire was compared between around eleven healthy donors, approximately 14 Susac syndrome patients and some 15 multiple sclerosis patients.

In its sample, this clonotype was seen a few times. No cognate antigen has been identified for it. Qualities for individual bases were not recorded, and no much larger clone is one base off. Peripheral blood CD8+ and CD4+ T cells from healthy donors, Susac syndrome patients and multiple sclerosis patients were profiled using high-throughput TCR beta sequencing. The multiple sclerosis controls were treatment-naive patients who had stable or active relapsing-remitting disease and met the revised McDonald criteria. Bulk CD8+ and CD4+ T cells were purified magnetically by negative isolation, whereas CD8+ TEMRA cells were enriched by FACS. Blood was drawn into EDTA tubes, processed within 24 hours, and PBMCs were isolated by density gradient centrifugation. PBMCs intended for TCR sequencing were cryopreserved in liquid nitrogen and were subsequently thawed in a 37 degrees C water bath. Purity of sorted or isolated CD4+, CD8+ and CD8+ TEMRA cells was at least 90%.

Study-wide findings and limitations: The number of individuals in the TCR sequencing and HLA analysis was recognized as being relatively small.

V has 4 bases trimmed and J has 6 bases trimmed; junction bases matching no gene number 9. The CDR3 sequence holds 14 residues, the cysteine and phenylalanine included. Here the CDR3 DNA is all that survives: 42 bases in frame from base 1. CDR1 and CDR2 were assigned from the germline V gene (reference sequence) as SEHNR and FQNEAQ. RNA was extracted using the RNeasy kit, and roughly 0.45 to 1 microgram was reverse transcribed with random hexamers. TCR beta CDR3 regions were amplified with the immunoSEQ multiplex PCR assay covering 54 Vbeta and 13 Jbeta segments. PCR amplification bias was corrected by using a synthetic template baseline for primer optimization and computational correction. The paper's data handling went like this. Reads were annotated to V, D and J genes according to IMGT and were analyzed with immunoSEQ Analyzer, with only productive sequences retained. Clonality was calculated as one minus the Shannon entropy normalized by log2 of the number of productive unique sequences. For each patient and control, public and private clones were evaluated among the 100 most prevalent clones. Clones were defined as Susac-specific if absent from the healthy and MS cohorts, from more than 900 published viral clones and from other ImmuneACCESS disease sequences. In TCRdb, the public reads were trimmed at Q25 with fastp and aligned with MiXCR, with productive beta chains retained. All rows with the same CDR3 protein become a single entry with the most common DNA and genes. These V and J calls originate from TCRdb's pipeline instead of the authors' own analysis. For this sample the table gives almost 450,000 distinct CDR3 sequences, of which 75% to 90% were detected only once. The ten largest clones add up to 0.09% to 0.15% of the sample.

The sample taken for sequencing was CD8+ T cells from PBMCs. This clonotype was sampled from a human donor with multiple sclerosis. The rearranged segments are TRBV7-9 and TRBJ2-7, with 7 bases in between that match TRBD2. The CDR3 protein: CASSSAGEPFEQYF. The DNA sequence is given as TGTGCCAGCAGCTCGGCGGGAGAGCCTTTCGAGCAGTACTTC. When the CDR3 is completed using the reference TRBV7-9 and TRBJ2-7 genes on either side, the full variable domain is DTGVSQNPRHKITKRGQNVTFRCDPISEHNRLYWYRQTLGQGPEFLTYFQNEAQLEKSRLLSDRFSAERPKGSFSTLEIQRTEQGDSAMYLCASSSAGEPFEQYFGPGTRLTVT.